This T cell receptor (beta chain) was recovered during a study of CD8+ T cells in alopecia areata. cDNA serving as the sequencing template came from extracted, reverse transcribed RNA. Using immunoSEQ multiplex PCR, the repertoire was profiled, and TCRdb retains in-frame clones only, with some absent. The sample comprises around 140,000 clones, 80% to 90% of which are singletons, and roughly 15% rests with the top ten. This CDR3 is 16 amino acids long. V was pared by 0 bases and J by 2 bases, with 2 bases of the junction left unmatched. In germline, CDR1 is SGHAT, CDR2 FQNNGV. The sequences come from CD8+ T cells sorted from blood, collected at week 0. The sequence derives from a human donor with alopecia areata. V gene TRBV11-2 combines with J gene TRBJ2-7; 12 bases map to TRBD2. Written as DNA, the CDR3 is TGTGCCAGCAGCTTAGAGCTAGCGGGGGGGGCCTACGAGCAGTACTTC. Translated: CASSLELAGGAYEQYF.